This T cell receptor beta chain is from a study of cytomegalovirus exposure and HLA in healthy donors. Assay: immunoSEQ multiplex PCR; the TCRdb copy retains only in-frame clones and omits some. Of about 200,000 clones in the sample, around 90% are singletons; the top ten hold approximately 2%. The CDR3 consists of 16 residues. Per the germline V gene, CDR1 is SGHTA and CDR2 is FQGTGA. J lost 7 bases, V lost 4 bases, and 9 bases had no gene match. V usage is TRBV7-3 and J usage is TRBJ2-2; 10 nucleotides match TRBD1. The sequence was collected from a woman aged 18 to 35 in good health and CMV-seropositive. The sequenced sample was PBMCs. The CDR3 DNA follows: TGTGCCAGCAGCTCCGTGGGACAGGGGTTCAACGGGGAGCTGTTTTTT. The encoded protein is CASSSVGQGFNGELFF. The entire variable domain, with the rest obtained from reference TRBV7-3 and TRBJ2-2, is as follows: GAGVSQTPSNKVTEKGKYVELRCDPISGHTALYWYRQSLGQGPEFLIYFQGTGAADDSGLPNDRFFAVRPEGSVSTLKIQRTERGDSAVYLCASSSVGQGFNGELFFGEGSRLTVL.